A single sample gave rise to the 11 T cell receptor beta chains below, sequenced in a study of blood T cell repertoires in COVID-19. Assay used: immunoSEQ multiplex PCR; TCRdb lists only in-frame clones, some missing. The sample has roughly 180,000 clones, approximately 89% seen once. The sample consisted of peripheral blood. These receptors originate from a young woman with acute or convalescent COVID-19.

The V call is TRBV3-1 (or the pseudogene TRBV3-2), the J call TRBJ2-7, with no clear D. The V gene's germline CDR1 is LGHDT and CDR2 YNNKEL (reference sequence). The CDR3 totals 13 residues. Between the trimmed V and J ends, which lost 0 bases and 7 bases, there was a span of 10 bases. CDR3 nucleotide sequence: TGTGCCAGCAGCCAAGATCGGTTCGGGGAGCAGTACTTC. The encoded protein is CASSQDRFGEQYF.

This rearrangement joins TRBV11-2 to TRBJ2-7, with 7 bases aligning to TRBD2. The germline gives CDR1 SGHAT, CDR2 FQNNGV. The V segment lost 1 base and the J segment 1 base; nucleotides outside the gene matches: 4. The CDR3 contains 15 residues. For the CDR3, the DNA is TGTGCCAGCAGCTTAGGCCCTAGCGGTTCCTACGAGCAGTACTTC. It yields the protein CASSLGPSGSYEQYF.

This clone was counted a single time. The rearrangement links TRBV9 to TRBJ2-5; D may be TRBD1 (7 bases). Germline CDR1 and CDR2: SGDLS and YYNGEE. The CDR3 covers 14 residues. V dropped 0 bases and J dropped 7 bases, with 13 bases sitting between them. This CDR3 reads CASSVEGQEGTQYF. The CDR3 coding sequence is TGTGCCAGCAGCGTAGAAGGACAGGAGGGGACCCAGTACTTC. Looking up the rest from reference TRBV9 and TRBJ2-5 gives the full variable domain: DSGVTQTPKHLITATGQRVTLRCSPRSGDLSVYWYQQSLDQGLQFLIQYYNGEERAKGNILERFSAQQFPDLHSELNLSSLELGDSALYFCASSVEGQEGTQYFGPGTRLLVL.

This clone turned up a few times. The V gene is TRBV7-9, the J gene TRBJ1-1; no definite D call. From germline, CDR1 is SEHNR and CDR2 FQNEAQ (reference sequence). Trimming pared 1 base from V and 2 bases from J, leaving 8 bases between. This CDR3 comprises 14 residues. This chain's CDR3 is CASSLGLSNTEAFF. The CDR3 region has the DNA TGTGCCAGCAGCTTAGGACTCTCAAACACTGAAGCTTTCTTT.

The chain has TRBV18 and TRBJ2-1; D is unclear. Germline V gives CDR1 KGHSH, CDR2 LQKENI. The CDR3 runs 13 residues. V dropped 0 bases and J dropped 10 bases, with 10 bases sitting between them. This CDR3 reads CASSPPNFWEQFF. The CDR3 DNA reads TGTGCCAGCTCACCACCGAACTTCTGGGAGCAGTTCTTC.

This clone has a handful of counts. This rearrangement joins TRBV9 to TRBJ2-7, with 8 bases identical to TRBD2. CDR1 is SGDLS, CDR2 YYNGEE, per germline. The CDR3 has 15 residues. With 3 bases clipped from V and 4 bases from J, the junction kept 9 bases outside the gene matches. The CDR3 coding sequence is TGTGCCAGCAGCGCCGGGGCGGGGGGTGGATACGAGCAGTACTTC. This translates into CASSAGAGGGYEQYF.

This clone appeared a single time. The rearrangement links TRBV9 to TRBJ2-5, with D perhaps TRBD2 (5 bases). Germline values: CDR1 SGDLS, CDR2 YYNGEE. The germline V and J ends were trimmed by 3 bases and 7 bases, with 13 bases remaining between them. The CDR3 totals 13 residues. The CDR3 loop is CASSAITRGTQYF. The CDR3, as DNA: TGTGCCAGCAGCGCCATCACCCGGGGGACCCAGTACTTC.

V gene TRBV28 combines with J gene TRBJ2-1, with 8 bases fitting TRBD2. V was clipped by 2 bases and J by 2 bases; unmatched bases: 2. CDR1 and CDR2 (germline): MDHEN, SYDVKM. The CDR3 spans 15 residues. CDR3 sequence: CASSLREGAYNEQFF. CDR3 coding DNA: TGTGCCAGCAGTTTACGGGAGGGTGCCTACAATGAGCAGTTCTTC.

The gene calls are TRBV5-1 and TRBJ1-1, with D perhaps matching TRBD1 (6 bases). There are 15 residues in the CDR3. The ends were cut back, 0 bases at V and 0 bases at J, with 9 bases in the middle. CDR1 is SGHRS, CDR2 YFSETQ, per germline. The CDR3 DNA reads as TGCGCCAGCAGCTTGGATCCAGGGGTGAACACTGAAGCTTTCTTT. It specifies CASSLDPGVNTEAFF.

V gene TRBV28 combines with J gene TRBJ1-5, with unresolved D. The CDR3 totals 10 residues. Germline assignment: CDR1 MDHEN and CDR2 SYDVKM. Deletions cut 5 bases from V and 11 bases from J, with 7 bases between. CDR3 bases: TGTGCCAGCAGTGGCATATCCCAGCATTTT. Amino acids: CASSGISQHF. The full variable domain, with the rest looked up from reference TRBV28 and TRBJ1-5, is DVKVTQSSRYLVKRTGEKVFLECVQDMDHENMFWYRQDPGLGLRLIYFSYDVKMKEKGDIPEGYSVSREKKERFSLILESASTNQTSMYLCASSGISQHFGDGTRLSIL.

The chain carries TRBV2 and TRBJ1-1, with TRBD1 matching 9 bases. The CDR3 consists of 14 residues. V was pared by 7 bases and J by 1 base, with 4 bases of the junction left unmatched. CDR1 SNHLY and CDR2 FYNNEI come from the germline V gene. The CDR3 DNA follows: TGTGCCAGCACCTGGGACAGGGAGAACACTGAAGCTTTCTTT. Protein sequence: CASTWDRENTEAFF.